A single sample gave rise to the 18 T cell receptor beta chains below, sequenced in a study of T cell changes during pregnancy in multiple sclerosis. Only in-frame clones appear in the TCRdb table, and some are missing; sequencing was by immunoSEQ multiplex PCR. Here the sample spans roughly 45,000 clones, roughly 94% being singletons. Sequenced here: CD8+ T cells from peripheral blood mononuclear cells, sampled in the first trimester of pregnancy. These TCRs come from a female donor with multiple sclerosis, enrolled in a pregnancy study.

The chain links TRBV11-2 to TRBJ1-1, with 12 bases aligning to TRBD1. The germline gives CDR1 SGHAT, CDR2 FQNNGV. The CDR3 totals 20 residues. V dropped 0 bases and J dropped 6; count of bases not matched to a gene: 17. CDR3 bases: TGTGCCAGCAGCTTAGATCGCGTGGGACAGGGGGCCTCAGGAAGCGCTGAAGCTTTCTTT. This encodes CASSLDRVGQGASGSAEAFF.

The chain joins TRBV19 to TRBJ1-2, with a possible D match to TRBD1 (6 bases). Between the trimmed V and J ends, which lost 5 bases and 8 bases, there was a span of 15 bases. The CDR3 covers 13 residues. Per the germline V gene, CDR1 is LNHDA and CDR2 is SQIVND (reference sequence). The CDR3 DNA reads TGTGCCAGTAGTGACAGGCCGGGAGGCGGCTACACCTTC. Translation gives CASSDRPGGGYTF.

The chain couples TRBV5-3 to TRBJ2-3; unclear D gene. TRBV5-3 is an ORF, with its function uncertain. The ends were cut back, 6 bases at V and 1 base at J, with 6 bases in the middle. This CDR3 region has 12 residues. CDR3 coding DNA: TGTGCCAGAACCCTCGGCACAGATACGCAGTATTTT. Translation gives CARTLGTDTQYF.

CDR3 sequence reads: CARTSVLNNEQFF. CDR3 bases: TGTGCCAGGACTTCCGTATTAAACAATGAGCAGTTCTTC. The J gene is TRBJ2-1, the V gene TRBV2; D ambiguous. The V and J ends lost 9 bases and 5 bases respectively, with 14 bases between them. In germline, CDR1 is SNHLY, CDR2 FYNNEI. The CDR3 has 13 residues. Full variable domain (remainder filled in from reference TRBV2 and TRBJ2-1): EPEVTQTPSHQVTQMGQEVILRCVPISNHLYFYWYRQILGQKVEFLVSFYNNEISEKSEIFDDQFSVERPDGSNFTLKIRSTKLEDSAMYFCARTSVLNNEQFFGPGTRLTVL.

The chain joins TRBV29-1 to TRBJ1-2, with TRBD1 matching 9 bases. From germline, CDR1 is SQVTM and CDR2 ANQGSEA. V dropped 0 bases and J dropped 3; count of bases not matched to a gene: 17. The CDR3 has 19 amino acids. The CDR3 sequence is CSVEDRYQDRGRLDYGYTF. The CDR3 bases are TGCAGCGTTGAAGACCGCTACCAGGACAGGGGTCGGCTGGACTATGGCTACACCTTC.

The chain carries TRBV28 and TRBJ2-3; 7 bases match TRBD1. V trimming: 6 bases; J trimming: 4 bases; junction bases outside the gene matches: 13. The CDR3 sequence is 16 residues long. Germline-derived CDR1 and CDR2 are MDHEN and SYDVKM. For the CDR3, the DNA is TGTGCCAGCAGACGAAGACAGGGCAATGTAGCAGATACGCAGTATTTT. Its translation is CASRRRQGNVADTQYF.

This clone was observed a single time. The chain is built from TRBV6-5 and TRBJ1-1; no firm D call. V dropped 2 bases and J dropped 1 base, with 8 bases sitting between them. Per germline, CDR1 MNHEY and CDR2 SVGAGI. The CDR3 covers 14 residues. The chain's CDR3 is CASSYNSPNTEAFF. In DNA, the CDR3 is TGTGCCAGCAGTTACAACAGCCCGAACACTGAAGCTTTCTTT.

The CDR3 sequence is CASSALVGANEKLFF. In DNA, the CDR3 is TGTGCCAGCAGTGCCCTGGTAGGGGCTAATGAAAAACTGTTTTTT. The gene calls are TRBV27 and TRBJ1-4, with D tentatively TRBD1 (5 bases). The germline V gene encodes CDR1 MNHEY and CDR2 SMNVEV (reference sequence). Trimming shortened V by 5 bases and J by 3 bases, and 13 bases separated the two germline ends. This CDR3 spans 15 amino acids.

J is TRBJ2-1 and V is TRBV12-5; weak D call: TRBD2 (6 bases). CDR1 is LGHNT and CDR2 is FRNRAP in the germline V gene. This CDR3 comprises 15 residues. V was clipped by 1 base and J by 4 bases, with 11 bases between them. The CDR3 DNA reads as TGTGCTAGTGGTTTGGGACCGGGACTTTACAATGAGCAGTTCTTC. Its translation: CASGLGPGLYNEQFF.

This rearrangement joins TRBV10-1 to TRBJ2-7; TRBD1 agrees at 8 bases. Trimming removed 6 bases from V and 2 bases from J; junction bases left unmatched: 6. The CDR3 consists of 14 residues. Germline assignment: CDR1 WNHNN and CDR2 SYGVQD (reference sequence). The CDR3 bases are TGCGCCAGCAGCTCGACAGGGGCGGCCTACGAGCAGTACTTC. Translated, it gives CASSSTGAAYEQYF.

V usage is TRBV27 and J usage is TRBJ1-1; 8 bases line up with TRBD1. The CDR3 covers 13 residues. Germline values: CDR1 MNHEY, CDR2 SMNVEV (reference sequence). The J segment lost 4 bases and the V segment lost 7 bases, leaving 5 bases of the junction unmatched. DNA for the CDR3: TGTGCCAGCACTGAAACAGGGGGCACTGAAGCTTTCTTT. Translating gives CASTETGGTEAFF.

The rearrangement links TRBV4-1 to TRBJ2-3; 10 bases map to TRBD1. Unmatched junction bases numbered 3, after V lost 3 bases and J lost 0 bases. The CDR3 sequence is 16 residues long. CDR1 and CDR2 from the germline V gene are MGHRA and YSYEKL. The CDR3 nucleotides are TGCGCCAGCAGCCAGGGGGACAGGGGCAGCACAGATACGCAGTATTTT. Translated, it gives CASSQGDRGSTDTQYF.

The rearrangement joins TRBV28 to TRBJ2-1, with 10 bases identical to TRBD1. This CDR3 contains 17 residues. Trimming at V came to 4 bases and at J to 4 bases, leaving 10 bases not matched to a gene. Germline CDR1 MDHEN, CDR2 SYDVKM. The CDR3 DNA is TGTGCCAGCAGTTGGAACCCGGGACAGGGGTTTTACAATGAGCAGTTCTTC. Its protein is CASSWNPGQGFYNEQFF.

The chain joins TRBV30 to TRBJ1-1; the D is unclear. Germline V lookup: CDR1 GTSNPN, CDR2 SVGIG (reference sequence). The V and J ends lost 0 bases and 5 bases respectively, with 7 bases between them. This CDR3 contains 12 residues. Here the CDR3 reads CAWSVPGTEAFF. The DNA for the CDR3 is TGTGCCTGGAGTGTACCGGGAACTGAAGCTTTCTTT.

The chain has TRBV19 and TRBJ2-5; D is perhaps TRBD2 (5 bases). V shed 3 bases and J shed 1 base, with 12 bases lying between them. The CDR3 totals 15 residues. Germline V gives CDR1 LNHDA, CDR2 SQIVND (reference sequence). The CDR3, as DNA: TGTGCCAGTAGTATTTCTACCGGAGGCCAAGAGACCCAGTACTTC. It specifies CASSISTGGQETQYF.

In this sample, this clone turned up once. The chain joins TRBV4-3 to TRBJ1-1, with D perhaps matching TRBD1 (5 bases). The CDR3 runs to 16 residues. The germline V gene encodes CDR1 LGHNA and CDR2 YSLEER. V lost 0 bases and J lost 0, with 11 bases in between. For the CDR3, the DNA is TGCGCCAGCAGCCAAGACCAGGGCTTCATGAACACTGAAGCTTTCTTT. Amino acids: CASSQDQGFMNTEAFF.

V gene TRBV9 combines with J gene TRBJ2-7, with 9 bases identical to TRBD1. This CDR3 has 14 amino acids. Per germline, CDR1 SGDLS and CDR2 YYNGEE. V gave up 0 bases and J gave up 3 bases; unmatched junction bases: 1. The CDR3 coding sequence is TGTGCCAGCAGCGTAGGGGGACAGGGCTACGAGCAGTACTTC. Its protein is CASSVGGQGYEQYF.

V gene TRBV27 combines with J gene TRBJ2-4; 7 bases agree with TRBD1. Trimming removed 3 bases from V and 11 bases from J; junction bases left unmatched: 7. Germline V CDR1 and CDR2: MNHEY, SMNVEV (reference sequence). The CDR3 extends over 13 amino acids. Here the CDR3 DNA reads TGTGCCAGCAGTTTCCAGACAGGGCTGGTTCAGTACTTC. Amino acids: CASSFQTGLVQYF.